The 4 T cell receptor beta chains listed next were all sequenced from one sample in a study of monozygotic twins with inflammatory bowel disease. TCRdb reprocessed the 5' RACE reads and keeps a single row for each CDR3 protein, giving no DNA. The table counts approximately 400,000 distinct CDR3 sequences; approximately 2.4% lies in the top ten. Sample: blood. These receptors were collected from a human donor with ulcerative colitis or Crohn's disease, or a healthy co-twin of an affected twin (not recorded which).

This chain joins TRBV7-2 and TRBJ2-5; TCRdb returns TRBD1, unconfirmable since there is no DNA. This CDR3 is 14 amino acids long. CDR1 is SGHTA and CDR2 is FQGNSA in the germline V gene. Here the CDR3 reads CASSFGGRRETQYF.

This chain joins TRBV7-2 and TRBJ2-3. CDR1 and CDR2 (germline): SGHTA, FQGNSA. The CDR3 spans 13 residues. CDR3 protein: CASSLGLTDTQYF.

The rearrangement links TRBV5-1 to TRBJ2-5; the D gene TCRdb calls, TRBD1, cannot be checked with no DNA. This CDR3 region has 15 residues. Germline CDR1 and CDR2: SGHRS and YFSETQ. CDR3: CASSLYHRFSETQYF.

The CDR3 region is CASSSIYSPLHF. The rearrangement links TRBV7-9 to TRBJ1-6. The germline V gene has CDR1 SEHNR and CDR2 FQNEAQ (reference sequence). The CDR3 contains 12 residues.